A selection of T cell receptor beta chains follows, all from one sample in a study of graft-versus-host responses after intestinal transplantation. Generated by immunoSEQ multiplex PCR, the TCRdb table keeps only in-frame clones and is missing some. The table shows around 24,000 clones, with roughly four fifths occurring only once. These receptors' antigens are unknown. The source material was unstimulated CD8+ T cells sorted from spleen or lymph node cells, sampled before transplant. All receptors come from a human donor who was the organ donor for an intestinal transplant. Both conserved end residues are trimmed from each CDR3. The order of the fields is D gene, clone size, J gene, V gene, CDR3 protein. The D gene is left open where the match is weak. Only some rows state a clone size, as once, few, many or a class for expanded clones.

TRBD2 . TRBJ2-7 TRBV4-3 ASSQGGGYEQY
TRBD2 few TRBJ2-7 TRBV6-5 ASSISGRDPEQY
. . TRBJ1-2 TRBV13 ASSLQGSYGYT
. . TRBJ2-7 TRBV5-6 ASSRTQGGHEQY
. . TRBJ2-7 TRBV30 ACRVLSSYEQY
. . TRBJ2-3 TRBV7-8 ASSLFQPLTDTQY
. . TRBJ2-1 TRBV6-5 ASSSARTFYNEQF
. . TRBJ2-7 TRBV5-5 ASSFGDGDYEQY
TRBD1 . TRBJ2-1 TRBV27 ASSLDRASSYNEQF
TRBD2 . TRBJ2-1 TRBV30 AWNGLAGVNEQF